This is a list of T cell receptor beta chains from one sample in a study of T cells after yellow fever vaccination. One entry per CDR3 protein results from TCRdb running MiXCR on the 5' RACE reads. The table records approximately 160,000 distinct CDR3 sequences, over 7% of them present only once. The source was CD8+ T cells sorted from PBMCs, collected 45 days after the yellow fever booster vaccination. The receptors were gathered from a man aged 18 to 29 who received the YFV17D yellow fever vaccine. Both conserved end residues are part of each CDR3. D genes are given only for firm matches. A clone size is listed for some rows: how often the clone was seen (once, few, many), or a class if it is expanded.

cdr3_length d_call j_call clone_size v_call cdr3_nt cdr3_aa
16 NA TRBJ1-1 NA TRBV7-9 TGTGCCAGCAGCTTAGCGTCCCTGCTCATGAACACTGAAGCTTTCTTT CASSLASLLMNTEAFF
13 TRBD2 TRBJ2-5 few TRBV20-1 TGCAGTGCCAACTTAGCGGGGGGGGAGACCCAGTACTTC CSANLAGGETQYF
16 TRBD2 TRBJ2-3 few TRBV11-1 TGTGCCAGCAGCTTACCGGTGGCGCTAGCGGCAGATACGCAGTATTTT CASSLPVALAADTQYF
17 NA TRBJ2-3 few TRBV4-3 TGCGCCAGCAGCCAAGATAAGATCGACAGAGGCACAGATACGCAGTATTTT CASSQDKIDRGTDTQYF
14 TRBD1 TRBJ2-2 few TRBV6-5 TGTGCCAGCGCACAGGGGGCGCAAGCCGGGGAGCTGTTTTTT CASAQGAQAGELFF
15 TRBD1 TRBJ2-7 few TRBV7-2 TGTGCCAGCAGCTTAGCAGGGACAGGGGACTACGAGCAGTACTTC CASSLAGTGDYEQYF
18 NA TRBJ2-3 few TRBV13 TGTGCCAGCAGCTTATTCGGATGGGACTCCGATCTCACAGATACGCAGTATTTT CASSLFGWDSDLTDTQYF
12 NA TRBJ2-7 many TRBV4-2 TGTGCCAGCAGTTACGAAACCTACGAGCAGTACTTC CASSYETYEQYF
11 NA TRBJ2-5 NA TRBV11-2 TGTGCCAGCAGCTTAAGTTCAACCCAGTACTTC CASSLSSTQYF
14 TRBD2 TRBJ2-1 NA TRBV29-1 TGCAGCGTTGGCCTGCTAGCGGGGGTGAATGAGCAGTTCTTC CSVGLLAGVNEQFF
15 TRBD1 TRBJ1-1 many TRBV10-3 TGTGCCATCAGTAATGACAGGGCTTGGGACACTGAAGCTTTCTTT CAISNDRAWDTEAFF
12 NA TRBJ2-5 many TRBV29-1 TGCAGCGTAGTGGACTTGCGGGAGACCCAGTACTTC CSVVDLRETQYF
17 NA TRBJ2-2 few TRBV4-3 TGCGCCAGCAGCCAAGATCGGAGTCAGGGAATCACCGGGGAGCTGTTTTTT CASSQDRSQGITGELFF
13 NA TRBJ1-6 many TRBV7-2 TGTGCCAGCAGCCCTCTACATAATTCACCCCTCCACTTT CASSPLHNSPLHF
15 NA TRBJ1-5 NA TRBV4-1 TGCGCCAGCAGCCAAGATCGTACACCAAATCAGCCCCAGCATTTT CASSQDRTPNQPQHF
14 NA TRBJ1-2 NA TRBV12-3/TRBV12-4 TGTGCCAGCACCTTGGAGGGAGGCCACTATGGCTACACCTTC CASTLEGGHYGYTF
17 NA TRBJ1-2 NA TRBV28 TGTGCCAGCAGCCCTGGTCAGGTTGGCCGGGTTGTTGATGGCTACACCTTC CASSPGQVGRVVDGYTF
12 NA TRBJ1-5 few TRBV20-1 TGCAGTGCTAGAGATGTTAATCAGCCCCAGCATTTT CSARDVNQPQHF
15 NA TRBJ2-7 NA TRBV20-1 TGCAGTGCTAGAGATCCCGGCGCAGGGGTCTACGAGCAGTACTTC CSARDPGAGVYEQYF
13 TRBD1 TRBJ2-3 many TRBV29-1 TGCAGCGTGCGGGACAGGGTAGCAGATACGCAGTATTTT CSVRDRVADTQYF
13 NA TRBJ2-5 NA TRBV20-1 TGCAGTGCTAGGGAGGACAAACAAGAGACCCAGTACTTC CSAREDKQETQYF
18 TRBD2 TRBJ2-1 NA TRBV7-9 TGTGCCAGCAGCCCAGGGACTAGCGGGGGGCCTGATTACAATGAGCAGTTCTTC CASSPGTSGGPDYNEQFF
14 NA TRBJ2-3 many TRBV6-5 TGTGCCAGCAGTTTACAAGGGGGCACAGATACGCAGTATTTT CASSLQGGTDTQYF
12 NA TRBJ1-1 few TRBV27 TGTGCCAGCAGTTTAGACGGCAGGGAAGCTTTCTTT CASSLDGREAFF
16 NA TRBJ2-7 few TRBV4-3 TGCGCCAGCAGCCAAGACCCAGTAGCGTCCGGCTACGAGCAGTACTTC CASSQDPVASGYEQYF
13 TRBD1 TRBJ1-2 NA TRBV3-1 TGTGCCAGCAGCCAATGGGACAGCTATGGCTACACCTTC CASSQWDSYGYTF
16 TRBD2 TRBJ2-1 NA TRBV5-1 TGCGCCAGCAGCTTGGGATCGGGGGGGACCTACAATGAGCAGTTCTTC CASSLGSGGTYNEQFF
15 TRBD1 TRBJ2-5 NA TRBV20-1 TGCAGTGCTCCGCCACTTAGGACAGGGGCAGAGACCCAGTACTTC CSAPPLRTGAETQYF
17 NA TRBJ1-1 NA TRBV4-1 TGCGCCAGCAGCCAAGGCGGCAGGGTTATAATGAACACTGAAGCTTTCTTT CASSQGGRVIMNTEAFF
18 NA TRBJ1-2 few TRBV15 TGTGCCACCAGCAGAAGGCCGACAGTTGGGGCCCTCATCTATGGCTACACCTTC CATSRRPTVGALIYGYTF
15 TRBD2 TRBJ2-5 NA TRBV6-2/TRBV6-3 TGTGCCAGCAGCTATGGACTAGCGGCGCAAGAGACCCAGTACTTC CASSYGLAAQETQYF
12 NA TRBJ2-7 few TRBV14 TGTGCCAGCAGCGGCGGGAAAGGCGAGCAGTACTTC CASSGGKGEQYF
16 TRBD2 TRBJ2-3 few TRBV6-5 TGTGCCAGCAGTCGACTAGCGGGGGATTTCACAGATACGCAGTATTTT CASSRLAGDFTDTQYF
14 NA TRBJ2-3 few TRBV12-3/TRBV12-4 TGTGCCAGCAGTTTACTGGGGGCGGCAGATACGCAGTATTTT CASSLLGAADTQYF
13 NA TRBJ2-7 NA TRBV5-5 TGTGCCAGCAGCCCGTGGGAAGTATACGAGCAGTACTTC CASSPWEVYEQYF
14 TRBD1 TRBJ1-4 NA TRBV12-3/TRBV12-4 TGTGCCAGCAGTACCGGAGGGGGCGGCGAAAAACTGTTTTTT CASSTGGGGEKLFF
13 TRBD1 TRBJ2-7 many TRBV7-9 TGTGCCAGCAGCCCACCGACAGGGTACGAGCAGTACTTC CASSPPTGYEQYF
13 NA TRBJ2-3 NA TRBV6-1 TGTGCCAGCAGTGCCCGGGGTGGAGATACGCAGTATTTT CASSARGGDTQYF
15 NA TRBJ1-1 NA TRBV4-3 TGCGCCAGCAGCCACCCCGTGGCAGGGTACACTGAAGCTTTCTTT CASSHPVAGYTEAFF
14 TRBD1 TRBJ1-2 NA TRBV20-1 TGCAGTGCTAGAGCCGGACAGGGGAGAGATGGCTACACCTTC CSARAGQGRDGYTF
15 NA TRBJ1-4 few TRBV7-9 TGTGCCAGCAGTTTTGCCCCTGCAACTAATGAAAAACTGTTTTTT CASSFAPATNEKLFF